This TCR beta chain stems from a study of cytomegalovirus exposure and HLA in healthy donors. Study-level results: Being productive about 87% or about 30% of the time was typical of most TCR beta V segments in an earlier analysis. Across HLA loci, a later analysis found differing TCR association rates, with DRB1 most and HLA-C fewest.

A multiplex PCR was run with 60 Vbeta primers and 13 Jbeta primers. This table comes from immunoSEQ multiplex PCR, and its TCRdb copy is limited to in-frame clones, with some not included. In the table there are around 140,000 clones, approximately 8.9% of which are singletons. On this clone: The antigen is undetermined.

Trimming took 8 bases from V and 6 from J, leaving 9 bases between them. Germline CDR1 is SGHRS and CDR2 is YFSETQ. The CDR3 has 10 residues. This chain uses TRBV5-1 with TRBJ2-7; D not resolved. The clonotype originates from a middle-aged woman in good health and CMV-seropositive. The sample consisted of PBMCs. CDR3 in amino acids: CARLQVEQYF. The CDR3 coding sequence is TGCGCCAGGCTTCAGGTCGAGCAGTACTTC. Drawing the rest from reference TRBV5-1 and TRBJ2-7, the complete variable domain is KAGVTQTPRYLIKTRGQQVTLSCSPISGHRSVSWYQQTPGQGLQFLFEYFSETQRNKGNFPGRFSGRQFSNSRSEMNVSTLELGDSALYLCARLQVEQYFGPGTRLTVT.